This is a list of T cell receptor beta chains from one sample in a study of T-cell reconstitution after alpha-beta-depleted transplantation in children. TCRdb itself ran the PCR reads through MiXCR, one entry per CDR3 protein. Here the sample spans fewer than 450,000 distinct CDR3 sequences, roughly 16% being singletons. Sequenced material: PBMCs, mostly from graft donor cells, taken 360 days after TCRalphabeta/CD19-depleted stem cell transplant. The source is a male patient aged 2-15 years who had a stem cell transplant for acute lymphoblastic leukemia, so the T cells may come from the graft donor. The conserved cysteine and the conserved F or W are not part of the CDR3 here. Fields, in order: J gene, D gene, V gene, CDR3 protein. The D gene is left open where the match is weak.

J gene: TRBJ2-1; D gene: NA; V gene: TRBV28; CDR3 protein: ASSLPLKNNEQF
J gene: TRBJ2-7; D gene: NA; V gene: TRBV5-6; CDR3 protein: ASSLAGFTRVYEQY
J gene: TRBJ2-3; D gene: NA; V gene: TRBV2; CDR3 protein: ASSLPTGVRDTQY
J gene: TRBJ2-5; D gene: TRBD1; V gene: TRBV15; CDR3 protein: ATSRGFTGGWETQY
J gene: TRBJ1-2; D gene: NA; V gene: TRBV6-1; CDR3 protein: ASQFGGLNYGYT
J gene: TRBJ2-1; D gene: TRBD2; V gene: TRBV2; CDR3 protein: ARADSGRVYNEQF
J gene: TRBJ2-3; D gene: TRBD2; V gene: TRBV6-6; CDR3 protein: ASSYFPSGRATDTQY
J gene: TRBJ2-1; D gene: TRBD1; V gene: TRBV7-9; CDR3 protein: ASSSITGVGQF
J gene: TRBJ2-1; D gene: NA; V gene: TRBV6-1; CDR3 protein: ASSEQDVYNEQF
J gene: TRBJ1-2; D gene: TRBD1; V gene: TRBV20-1; CDR3 protein: SASGGHGYT
J gene: TRBJ2-7; D gene: TRBD1; V gene: TRBV28; CDR3 protein: ASSLGQGWYEQY
J gene: TRBJ2-2; D gene: NA; V gene: TRBV7-9; CDR3 protein: ASSFGQTNTGELF
J gene: TRBJ2-2; D gene: TRBD1; V gene: TRBV5-1; CDR3 protein: ASSSSVQGARRRTGELF
J gene: TRBJ2-1; D gene: TRBD1; V gene: TRBV20-1; CDR3 protein: SARGTASERRSYNEQF
J gene: TRBJ2-3; D gene: NA; V gene: TRBV29-1; CDR3 protein: SVGGWRFTDTQY
J gene: TRBJ2-1; D gene: NA; V gene: TRBV5-1; CDR3 protein: ASSLFGAEQF
J gene: TRBJ1-6; D gene: NA; V gene: TRBV19; CDR3 protein: ASSTGNSPLH
J gene: TRBJ2-1; D gene: NA; V gene: TRBV3-1; CDR3 protein: ASSPDKGLSVPEQF
J gene: TRBJ2-7; D gene: TRBD2; V gene: TRBV5-1; CDR3 protein: ASSPGLGSGNYEQY
J gene: TRBJ2-3; D gene: TRBD2; V gene: TRBV28; CDR3 protein: ASSLQIEREYLGVTQY
J gene: TRBJ2-1; D gene: TRBD1; V gene: TRBV29-1; CDR3 protein: SVDPGGEEQF
J gene: TRBJ2-1; D gene: TRBD2; V gene: TRBV20-1; CDR3 protein: SVPLAGLGHSSYNEQF
J gene: TRBJ1-5; D gene: NA; V gene: TRBV20-1; CDR3 protein: SASEGGWGFQPQH
J gene: TRBJ2-1; D gene: NA; V gene: TRBV9; CDR3 protein: ASSVAGDYGSYNEQF
J gene: TRBJ2-1; D gene: NA; V gene: TRBV20-1; CDR3 protein: SANPGVALYNEQF